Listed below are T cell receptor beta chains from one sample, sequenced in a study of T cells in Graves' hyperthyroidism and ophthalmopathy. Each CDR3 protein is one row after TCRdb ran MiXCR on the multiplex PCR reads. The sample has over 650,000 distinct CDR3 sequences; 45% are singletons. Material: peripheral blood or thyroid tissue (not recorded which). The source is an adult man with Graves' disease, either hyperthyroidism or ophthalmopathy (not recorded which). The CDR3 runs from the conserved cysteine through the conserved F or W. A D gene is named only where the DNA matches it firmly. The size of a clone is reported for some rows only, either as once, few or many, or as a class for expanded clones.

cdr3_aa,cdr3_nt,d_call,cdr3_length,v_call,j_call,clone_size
CASSEGGPRGLGGEQYF,TGTGCCAGCAGTGAAGGGGGCCCCAGGGGGCTAGGTGGCGAGCAGTACTTC,TRBD1,17,TRBV2,TRBJ2-7,few
CATRLAGAGELFF,TGTGCCACTCGACTAGCGGGGGCCGGGGAGCTGTTTTTT,TRBD2,13,TRBV10-3,TRBJ2-2,-
CASSTGTRNNEKLFF,TGTGCCAGCAGCACCGGGACACGGAATAATGAAAAACTGTTTTTT,-,15,TRBV5-8,TRBJ1-4,-
CASSRGQVGQPQHF,TGCGCCAGCAGCCGCGGACAGGTCGGTCAGCCCCAGCATTTT,TRBD1,14,TRBV5-1,TRBJ1-5,-
CASRTGGRSPLHF,TGTGCCAGCCGGACAGGGGGCAGGTCACCCCTCCACTTT,TRBD1,13,TRBV25-1,TRBJ1-6,-
CASSRYSQETQYF,TGTGCCAGTAGCCGTTACAGCCAGGAGACCCAGTACTTC,-,13,TRBV19,TRBJ2-5,-
CAWSVWTGEETQYF,TGTGCCTGGAGTGTATGGACAGGGGAAGAGACCCAGTACTTC,TRBD1,14,TRBV7-9,TRBJ2-5,-
CASSLMDRGSGRITEAFF,TGCGCCAGCAGCTTAATGGACAGGGGATCGGGAAGGATCACTGAAGCTTTCTTT,TRBD1,18,TRBV5-1,TRBJ1-1,-
CASTQRGEGYTF,TGTGCCAGCACCCAAAGAGGGGAGGGCTACACCTTC,-,12,TRBV24-1,TRBJ1-2,few
CASSSPTGVFYEQHF,TGTGCCAGCAGCTCCCCGACAGGGGTCTTCTACGAGCAGCACTTC,TRBD1,15,TRBV7-9,TRBJ2-7,-
CATSDTTGEGGYGYTF,TGTGCCACCAGTGATACGACAGGGGAGGGAGGCTATGGCTACACCTTC,TRBD1,16,TRBV24-1,TRBJ1-2,many
CASSRQDYEQYF,TGTGCCAGCAGCCGACAAGACTACGAGCAGTACTTC,-,12,TRBV3-1,TRBJ2-7,few
CATSDRVRDYTF,TGTGCCACCAGTGATAGGGTGCGTGACTACACCTTT,-,12,TRBV24-1,TRBJ1-2,-
CASSEALKGPNYGYTF,TGTGCCAGCAGTGAAGCGCTGAAGGGACCTAACTATGGCTACACCTTC,-,16,TRBV6-1,TRBJ1-2,-
CASSPATGTVDGNTIYF,TGTGCCAGCAGCCCCGCCACCGGGACAGTCGATGGAAACACCATATATTTT,TRBD1,17,TRBV14,TRBJ1-3,few
CASSVTQGGISFF,TGTGCCAGCAGCGTAACCCAGGGGGGAATATCTTTCTTT,TRBD1,13,TRBV9,TRBJ1-1,-
CASGRDREGSGANVLTF,TGTGCCAGTGGCCGGGACAGGGAGGGGTCTGGGGCCAACGTCCTGACTTTC,TRBD1,17,TRBV6-1,TRBJ2-6,-
CASSYNQGFDEQYF,TGTGCCAGCAGTTACAACCAGGGTTTCGACGAGCAGTACTTC,-,14,TRBV6-1,TRBJ2-7,few
CASSQENGGIRF,TGTGCCAGCAGCCAAGAGAACGGAGGTATCCGTTTT,-,12,TRBV3-1,TRBJ1-4,few
CAISEYRLNTEAFF,TGTGCCATCAGTGAGTACAGATTGAACACTGAAGCTTTCTTT,-,14,TRBV10-3,TRBJ1-1,many
CASATSSYEQYF,TGTGCCAGCGCGACTAGCTCCTACGAGCAGTACTTC,-,12,TRBV7-9,TRBJ2-7,many
CATSREEGWNEKLFF,TGTGCCACCAGCAGAGAGGAGGGGTGGAACGAAAAACTGTTTTTT,-,15,TRBV15,TRBJ1-4,once
CASATGGRSEAFF,TGTGCCAGTGCGACAGGGGGCCGATCAGAAGCTTTCTTT,TRBD1,13,TRBV6-5,TRBJ1-1,few
CASRRDSGLYEQYF,TGTGCCAGCAGAAGGGACAGCGGACTGTACGAGCAGTACTTC,TRBD1,14,TRBV6-1,TRBJ2-7,many
CATSHPGTGELFF,TGTGCCACCAGTCACCCCGGCACCGGGGAGCTGTTTTTT,-,13,TRBV24-1,TRBJ2-2,-
CSVDRLAGVEQYF,TGCAGCGTTGATCGACTAGCGGGGGTCGAGCAGTACTTC,TRBD2,13,TRBV29-1,TRBJ2-7,-
CSAREGQGAAAFF,TGCAGTGCTAGAGAGGGGCAGGGGGCCGCAGCTTTCTTT,TRBD1,13,TRBV20-1,TRBJ1-1,-
CASNPRTGSDGYTF,TGTGCCAGCAACCCGAGGACAGGGTCGGATGGCTACACCTTC,TRBD1,14,TRBV14,TRBJ1-2,few
CSAIHRDTEAFF,TGCAGTGCTATACACAGGGACACTGAAGCTTTCTTT,-,12,TRBV20-1,TRBJ1-1,few
CASSESGGSGVAEAFF,TGTGCCAGCAGTGAGTCGGGAGGGAGCGGCGTTGCTGAAGCTTTCTTT,-,16,TRBV6-4,TRBJ1-1,-
CASSIGGFEQYF,TGTGCCAGCAGTATAGGCGGCTTCGAGCAGTACTTC,-,12,TRBV12-3/TRBV12-4,TRBJ2-7,few
CASSQEGTSGSYEQYF,TGCGCCAGCAGCCAAGAAGGGACTAGCGGGAGTTACGAGCAGTACTTC,TRBD2,16,TRBV7-8,TRBJ2-7,-
CASSTHGGTIYGYTF,TGTGCCAGTAGTACTCATGGCGGGACGATCTATGGCTACACCTTC,-,15,TRBV19,TRBJ1-2,-
CAISETMAGGIGNQPQHF,TGTGCCATCAGTGAGACGATGGCAGGGGGCATTGGCAATCAGCCCCAGCATTTT,TRBD1,18,TRBV10-3,TRBJ1-5,many
CSATQGQRVYEQYF,TGCAGTGCAACTCAAGGACAGCGCGTCTACGAGCAGTACTTC,-,14,TRBV20-1,TRBJ2-7,few
CASSLADGSSGNTIYF,TGTGCCAGCAGCTTAGCCGACGGAAGCTCTGGAAACACCATATATTTT,-,16,TRBV7-9,TRBJ1-3,many
CASSLGTVFYGYTF,TGTGCCAGCAGTCTAGGGACAGTCTTTTATGGCTACACCTTC,TRBD1,14,TRBV9,TRBJ1-2,-
CASPDLTAGTLDTEAFF,TGTGCCAGCCCAGACCTAACCGCAGGGACTTTGGACACTGAAGCTTTCTTT,-,17,TRBV2,TRBJ1-1,-
CASSEGQGWTGELFF,TGTGCCAGCAGTGAGGGACAGGGGTGGACCGGGGAGCTGTTTTTT,TRBD1,15,TRBV11-2,TRBJ2-2,-
CASSYENEKLFF,TGTGCCAGCAGCTACGAGAACGAAAAACTGTTTTTT,-,12,TRBV7-9,TRBJ1-4,many
CASSEQGAPGGANVLTF,TGTGCCAGCAGTGAACAGGGGGCGCCGGGAGGGGCCAACGTCCTGACTTTC,TRBD1,17,TRBV6-1,TRBJ2-6,once
CATHEGDGLFF,TGTGCCACCCACGAAGGGGACGGACTGTTTTTT,-,11,TRBV24-1,TRBJ1-4,-